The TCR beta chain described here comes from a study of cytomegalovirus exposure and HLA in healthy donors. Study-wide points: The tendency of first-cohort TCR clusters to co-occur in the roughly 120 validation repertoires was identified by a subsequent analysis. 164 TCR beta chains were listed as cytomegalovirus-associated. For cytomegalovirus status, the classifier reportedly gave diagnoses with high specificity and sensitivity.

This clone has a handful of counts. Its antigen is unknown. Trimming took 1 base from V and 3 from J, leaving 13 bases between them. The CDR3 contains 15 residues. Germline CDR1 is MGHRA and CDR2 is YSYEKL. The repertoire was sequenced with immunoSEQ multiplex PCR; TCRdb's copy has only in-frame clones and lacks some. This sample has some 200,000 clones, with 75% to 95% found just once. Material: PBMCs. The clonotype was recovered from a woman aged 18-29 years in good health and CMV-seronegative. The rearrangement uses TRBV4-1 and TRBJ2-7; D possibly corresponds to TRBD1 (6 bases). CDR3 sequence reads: CASSQVDRSGYEQYF. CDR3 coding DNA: TGCGCCAGCAGCCAAGTGGACAGAAGCGGCTACGAGCAGTACTTC.